These 17 T cell receptor beta chains share one sample of origin, sequenced in a study of identical twins. Each CDR3 protein gets one entry after TCRdb re-called the 5' RACE reads with MiXCR. This sample has a few hundred thousand distinct CDR3 sequences, with more than 13% found just once. Another study also made use of these data, one on yellow fever vaccine responses in identical twins.

The sequenced material came from CD4+ T cells sorted from blood. Source of these receptors: a woman aged 18-30 years in good health.

This chain links TRBV12-5 with TRBJ1-1, with D possibly matching TRBD1 (5 bases). The germline V and J ends were trimmed by 6 bases and 0 bases, with 23 bases remaining between them. Germline assignment: CDR1 LGHNT and CDR2 FRNRAP. CDR3 length: 18 residues. The chain's CDR3 is CASGLYLGTATMNTEAFF. DNA for the CDR3: TGTGCTAGTGGCTTATACCTCGGGACGGCGACCATGAACACTGAAGCTTTCTTT. Complete variable domain (other parts from reference TRBV12-5 and TRBJ1-1): DARVTQTPRHKVTEMGQEVTMRCQPILGHNTVFWYRQTMMQGLELLAYFRNRAPLDDSGMPKDRFSAEMPDATLATLKIQPSEPRDSAVYFCASGLYLGTATMNTEAFFGQGTRLTVV.

The chain uses TRBV4-2 and TRBJ2-7; perhaps TRBD2 as D (5 bases). Trimming shortened V by 0 bases and J by 2 bases, and 11 bases separated the two germline ends. The CDR3 consists of 15 residues. The germline CDR1 and CDR2 sequences are LGHNA and YNFKEQ. The CDR3 DNA reads TGTGCCAGCAGCCAAGACCCTGGAGGTCCCTACGAGCAGTACTTC. Encoded protein: CASSQDPGGPYEQYF.

The chain has TRBV4-1 and TRBJ2-2; perhaps TRBD2 as D (6 bases). V lost 6 bases to trimming and J lost 7 bases, with 12 bases between them. The CDR3 runs to 13 residues. Germline V gene lookup returns CDR1 MGHRA and CDR2 YSYEKL. The CDR3 region is CASSPTSIGELFF. As DNA, the CDR3 is TGCGCCAGCAGTCCTACTAGCATCGGGGAGCTGTTTTTT.

This clonotype occurred a few times. The chain recombines TRBV11-1 with TRBJ2-6, with 7 bases aligning to TRBD1. After removal of 1 base from V and 0 bases from J, the junction contained 6 bases not matched to a gene. The CDR3 runs 18 residues. CDR1 and CDR2 from the germline V gene are SGHAT and FQDESV (reference sequence). The DNA of the CDR3 is TGTGCCAGCAGCTTAGGGGGACAGCCAAGCTCTGGGGCCAACGTCCTGACTTTC. It yields the protein CASSLGGQPSSGANVLTF. The whole variable domain, remainder taken from reference TRBV11-1 and TRBJ2-6, is EAEVAQSPRYKITEKSQAVAFWCDPISGHATLYWYRQILGQGPELLVQFQDESVVDDSQLPKDRFSAERLKGVDSTLKIQPAELGDSAMYLCASSLGGQPSSGANVLTFGAGSRLTVL.

This clonotype turned up a few times. The chain uses TRBV12-3 or TRBV12-4 and TRBJ2-2; perhaps TRBD1 as D (6 bases). Deletions cut 0 bases from V and 2 bases from J, with 16 bases between. The CDR3 runs 18 residues. CDR3 region: CASSLALGQGSNTGELFF. In DNA, the CDR3 is TGTGCCAGCAGTTTAGCGCTGGGGCAGGGGTCCAACACCGGGGAGCTGTTTTTT.

This clonotype occurred once. The J gene is TRBJ2-7, the V gene TRBV5-4, with a weak D call TRBD2 (5 bases). Germline V gene sequence: CDR1 SGHNT, CDR2 YYREEE (reference sequence). The V end lost 4 bases, the J end lost 6 bases, and 20 bases lay between the germline ends. The CDR3 extends over 15 amino acids. As DNA, the CDR3 is TGTGCCAGCAGCCCCCCTGGAGGAATCCCTACCGAGCAGTACTTC. Translated, it gives CASSPPGGIPTEQYF. Supplemented by reference TRBV5-4 and TRBJ2-7, the full variable domain reads ETGVTQSPTHLIKTRGQQVTLRCSSQSGHNTVSWYQQALGQGPQFIFQYYREEENGRGNFPPRFSGLQFPNYSSELNVNALELDDSALYLCASSPPGGIPTEQYFGPGTRLTVT.

There are a few counts of this clonotype. This chain links TRBV14 with TRBJ2-3, with 10 bases lining up with TRBD2. CDR1 and CDR2 (germline): SGHDN, FVKESK. J was trimmed by 4 bases and V by 0 bases; bases with no gene match: 13. This CDR3 is 19 amino acids long. The CDR3: CASSQDPELAGWIPDTQYF. The CDR3 DNA follows: TGTGCCAGCAGCCAAGATCCGGAACTAGCGGGGTGGATCCCAGATACGCAGTATTTT.

The rearrangement joins TRBV29-1 to TRBJ1-1, with TRBD1 matching 7 bases. Trimming at V came to 6 bases and at J to 5 bases, leaving 9 bases not matched to a gene. Germline V gene sequence: CDR1 SQVTM, CDR2 ANQGSEA. This CDR3 region has 13 residues. CDR3 loop: CSVVGQRGTEAFF. In DNA, the CDR3 is TGCAGCGTAGTGGGACAGAGGGGAACTGAAGCTTTCTTT.

Only a few counts were recorded for this clonotype. This chain joins TRBV24-1 and TRBJ2-3; 9 positions match TRBD2. The ends lost 7 bases at V and 1 base at J; junction bases unmatched: 5. Germline values: CDR1 KGHDR, CDR2 SFDVKD. The CDR3 is made up of 15 amino acids. CDR3 in amino acids: CATSQTSGGTDTQYF. The CDR3 DNA reads as TGTGCCACCAGCCAGACTAGCGGCGGCACAGATACGCAGTATTTT.

This rearrangement joins TRBV20-1 to TRBJ1-4; 10 bases line up with TRBD1. The length of the CDR3 is 17 residues. Germline CDR1 DFQATT, CDR2 SNEGSKA (reference sequence). Trimming cost V 6 bases and J 10 bases; bases outside gene matches: 20. The CDR3 sequence: CSAVLGTGASVSGKLFF. CDR3 in DNA: TGCAGTGCCGTGCTCGGGACAGGGGCTTCCGTGTCGGGAAAACTGTTTTTT.

This clonotype has only a few counts. V and J are TRBV20-1 and TRBJ2-3; possible D gene TRBD2, 5 bases. The CDR3 length is 14 residues. Germline lookup yields CDR1 DFQATT and CDR2 SNEGSKA (reference sequence). V gave up 0 bases and J gave up 4 bases, with 11 bases separating them. The CDR3 DNA follows: TGCAGTGCTAGAGATCTAGCTTTTGCAGATACGCAGTATTTT. Encoded protein: CSARDLAFADTQYF.

This clonotype showed up just a few times. The CDR3 protein is CAISERTTLGEQFF. The CDR3 coding sequence is TGTGCCATCAGTGAGAGGACTACTTTGGGTGAGCAGTTCTTC. V and J are TRBV10-3 and TRBJ2-1, with D maybe TRBD2 (6 bases). This CDR3 region has 14 residues. The V and J ends lost 2 bases and 9 bases respectively, with 14 bases between them. CDR1 ENHRY and CDR2 SYGVKD come from the germline V gene.

This chain uses TRBV5-1 with TRBJ1-1; D perhaps matches TRBD1 (5 bases). This CDR3 has 17 residues. V dropped 0 bases and J dropped 1 base, with 16 bases sitting between them. Germline CDR1 is SGHRS and CDR2 is YFSETQ. CDR3 residues: CASSLAAGLIENTEAFF. CDR3 DNA sequence: TGCGCCAGCAGCTTGGCCGCGGGGCTTATTGAGAACACTGAAGCTTTCTTT.

The table lists this clonotype with many counts. The chain links TRBV5-4 to TRBJ2-5; 8 bases map to TRBD2. CDR1 and CDR2 (germline): SGHNT, YYREEE (reference sequence). The CDR3 runs to 15 residues. The J segment lost 6 bases and the V segment lost 2 bases, leaving 9 bases of the junction unmatched. This CDR3 is CASSFNTREGKTQYF. DNA for the CDR3: TGTGCCAGCAGCTTCAATACCCGGGAGGGGAAGACCCAGTACTTC.

This clonotype was observed at least ten times. The chain recombines TRBV7-9 with TRBJ2-7; 7 bases align to TRBD1. This CDR3 comprises 14 residues. J was trimmed by 3 bases and V by 5 bases; bases with no gene match: 7. In germline, CDR1 is SEHNR, CDR2 FQNEAQ (reference sequence). CDR3 nucleotide sequence: TGTGCCAGCAGCCACCGGGACAGAGACTACGAGCAGTACTTC. Its protein product is CASSHRDRDYEQYF.

V and J are TRBV7-2 and TRBJ2-3; D might be TRBD2 (6 bases). The germline gives CDR1 SGHTA, CDR2 FQGNSA. CDR3 length: 14 residues. V lost 5 bases and J lost 4, with 13 bases in between. The CDR3 sequence: CASSARLVADTQYF. DNA of the CDR3: TGTGCCAGCAGCGCCCGACTAGTTGCAGATACGCAGTATTTT. Supplemented by reference TRBV7-2 and TRBJ2-3, the full variable domain reads GAGVSQSPSNKVTEKGKDVELRCDPISGHTALYWYRQSLGQGLEFLIYFQGNSAPDKSGLPSDRFSAERTGGSVSTLTIQRTQQEDSAVYLCASSARLVADTQYFGPGTRLTVL.

This clonotype was seen repeatedly, ten times or more. The gene calls are TRBV20-1 and TRBJ1-5; the match to TRBD1 covers 7 bases. Germline V gene data show CDR1 as DFQATT and CDR2 as SNEGSKA (reference sequence). V trimming: 0 bases; J trimming: 5 bases; junction bases outside the gene matches: 1. This CDR3 is 13 amino acids long. CDR3 in DNA: TGCAGTGCTAGAGACAGGGGGGATCAGCCCCAGCATTTT. Protein product: CSARDRGDQPQHF.